One and the same sample provided the 29 T cell receptor beta chains below, sequenced in a study of shared clonotypes between healthy human individuals. Here immunoSEQ multiplex PCR was the method, and the copy in TCRdb shows in-frame clones only, minus some. The repertoire holds roughly 810,000 clones, with 96% as singletons. Naive CD8 cells were CD45RO-negative, positively selected for CCR7, excluding terminally differentiated effector memory CD45RA+ cells. Sequenced input: naive CD8+ T cells sorted from blood. The receptors originated from a man aged 30 to 45 in good health.

The chain recombines TRBV5-1 with TRBJ2-1, with TRBD2 matching over 9 bases. V lost 4 bases and J lost 0; bases outside the gene matches: 2. Germline values: CDR1 SGHRS, CDR2 YFSETQ. The CDR3 loop spans 15 amino acids. CDR3 nucleotides: TGCGCCAGCAGCCATAGCGGGAGCTCCTACAATGAGCAGTTCTTC. Translating it yields CASSHSGSSYNEQFF.

The J gene is TRBJ2-2, the V gene TRBV29-1; no clear D gene. V lost 7 bases and J lost 5, with 8 bases in between. This CDR3 spans 11 amino acids. Germline V gene data show CDR1 as SQVTM and CDR2 as ANQGSEA. CDR3 coding DNA: TGCAGCGCCGGCAGGACCGGGGAGCTGTTTTTT. It codes for CSAGRTGELFF.

In the case of this clone: The sample carries other DNA sequences with the same CDR3. The genes are TRBV11-2 and TRBJ2-2; D is uncertain. Trimming removed 1 base at V and 2 bases at J, with 5 bases between. This CDR3 region has 14 residues. In germline, CDR1 is SGHAT, CDR2 FQNNGV. CDR3 DNA: TGTGCCAGCAGCTTAGGGCCTAACACCGGGGAGCTGTTTTTT. Translation: CASSLGPNTGELFF. The full variable domain, rest sourced from reference TRBV11-2 and TRBJ2-2, is EAGVAQSPRYKIIEKRQSVAFWCNPISGHATLYWYQQILGQGPKLLIQFQNNGVVDDSQLPKDRFSAERLKGVDSTLKIQPAKLEDSAVYLCASSLGPNTGELFFGEGSRLTVL.

The J gene is TRBJ2-7, the V gene TRBV27; TRBD1 aligns across 8 bases. Looked up from germline, CDR1 is MNHEY and CDR2 is SMNVEV (reference sequence). This CDR3 contains 14 residues. J was trimmed by 4 bases and V by 5 bases; bases with no gene match: 7. The CDR3 sequence is CASSINRGLYEQYF. The CDR3 bases are TGTGCCAGCAGTATTAACAGGGGGTTGTACGAGCAGTACTTC.

The chain uses TRBV5-6 and TRBJ2-7; D gene ambiguous. The V end was cut by 2 bases, the J end by 6 bases, with 12 bases between. Germline CDR1 and CDR2: SGHDT and YYEEEE. The CDR3 has 13 residues. The CDR3 loop is CASSLRGLFEQYF. In DNA, the CDR3 is TGTGCCAGCAGCTTACGCGGCCTCTTCGAGCAGTACTTC.

This chain uses TRBV14 with TRBJ2-7, with D perhaps TRBD2 (6 bases). The ends were cut back, 0 bases at V and 2 bases at J, with 23 bases in the middle. This CDR3 is built from 19 residues. Looked up from germline, CDR1 is SGHDN and CDR2 is FVKESK. CDR3 sequence: CASSQDTTHAQDYPYEQYF. The CDR3 DNA is TGTGCCAGCAGCCAAGATACGACCCACGCCCAGGACTACCCCTACGAGCAGTACTTC.

V usage is TRBV4-3 and J usage is TRBJ2-7; D may be TRBD2 (6 bases). V was clipped by 1 base and J by 3 bases, with 13 bases between them. The germline CDR1 and CDR2 sequences are LGHNA and YSLEER. CDR3 length: 15 residues. CDR3 region: CASSQGSGSVYEQYF. The CDR3 region has the DNA TGCGCCAGCAGCCAAGGGTCCGGGAGTGTCTACGAGCAGTACTTC.

In regard to this clone: This specimen includes other DNA sequences encoding the same CDR3. The genes are TRBV19 and TRBJ2-7, with 7 bases matching TRBD1. The V gene's germline CDR1 is LNHDA and CDR2 SQIVND (reference sequence). This CDR3 region has 14 residues. V shed 5 bases and J 3 bases; nucleotides not matched to a gene: 7. CDR3 sequence (DNA): TGTGCCAGTAGTTTATGGACAGGTGACTACGAGCAGTACTTC. Protein: CASSLWTGDYEQYF.

The chain combines TRBV7-2 with TRBJ2-7; 8 bases are a match to TRBD2. The CDR3 length is 14 residues. The germline CDR1 and CDR2 sequences are SGHTA and FQGNSA. Trimming cost V 3 bases and J 4 bases; bases outside gene matches: 5. CDR3 DNA sequence: TGTGCCAGCAGCTTGGGACTAGGGCAATACGAGCAGTACTTC. Its protein is CASSLGLGQYEQYF.

V gene TRBV9 combines with J gene TRBJ2-1; the D is unclear. The CDR3 covers 13 residues. Trimming stripped 6 bases from V and 2 bases from J, with 9 bases between. Germline loops: CDR1 SGDLS, CDR2 YYNGEE. In DNA form, the CDR3 reads TGTGCCAGCAAGGGTGGCGCCTACAATGAGCAGTTCTTC. Its protein is CASKGGAYNEQFF. Together with reference TRBV9 and TRBJ2-1, the CDR3 gives the full variable domain: DSGVTQTPKHLITATGQRVTLRCSPRSGDLSVYWYQQSLDQGLQFLIQYYNGEERAKGNILERFSAQQFPDLHSELNLSSLELGDSALYFCASKGGAYNEQFFGPGTRLTVL.

V gene TRBV11-2 combines with J gene TRBJ2-1, with TRBD1 identical over 9 bases. V was pared by 6 bases and J by 4 bases, with 10 bases of the junction left unmatched. CDR3 size: 16 residues. Germline V gene sequence: CDR1 SGHAT, CDR2 FQNNGV. CDR3 loop: CASSLVWDRAYNEQFF. In nucleotides, the CDR3 is TGTGCCAGCAGTCTCGTCTGGGACAGGGCGTACAATGAGCAGTTCTTC. Full variable domain (missing parts from reference TRBV11-2 and TRBJ2-1): EAGVAQSPRYKIIEKRQSVAFWCNPISGHATLYWYQQILGQGPKLLIQFQNNGVVDDSQLPKDRFSAERLKGVDSTLKIQPAKLEDSAVYLCASSLVWDRAYNEQFFGPGTRLTVL.

This chain links TRBV7-9 with TRBJ1-1; tentatively, D is TRBD1 (5 bases). Trimming pared 3 bases from V and 2 bases from J, leaving 10 bases between. Per the germline V gene, CDR1 is SEHNR and CDR2 is FQNEAQ (reference sequence). This CDR3 comprises 14 residues. The CDR3 bases are TGTGCCAGCAGCTTTAAGGGGATCAACACTGAAGCTTTCTTT. Translated: CASSFKGINTEAFF. Variable domain in full (rest from reference TRBV7-9 and TRBJ1-1): DTGVSQNPRHKITKRGQNVTFRCDPISEHNRLYWYRQTLGQGPEFLTYFQNEAQLEKSRLLSDRFSAERPKGSFSTLEIQRTEQGDSAMYLCASSFKGINTEAFFGQGTRLTVV.

The chain has TRBV11-2 and TRBJ2-7; D may be TRBD2 (6 bases). The germline V gene encodes CDR1 SGHAT and CDR2 FQNNGV. The CDR3 totals 15 residues. V lost 0 bases to trimming and J lost 4 bases, with 13 bases between them. CDR3 residues: CASSLDTGDSYEQYF. The CDR3 nucleotides are TGTGCCAGCAGCTTAGACACCGGGGACTCGTACGAGCAGTACTTC.

The chain combines TRBV30 with TRBJ1-1; D gene uncertain. From germline, CDR1 is GTSNPN and CDR2 SVGIG (reference sequence). The V end lost 2 bases, the J end lost 4 bases, and 8 bases lay between the germline ends. The CDR3 loop spans 12 amino acids. CDR3 DNA: TGTGCCTGGAGTACGCTAGCCACTGAAGCTTTCTTT. Protein: CAWSTLATEAFF.

The chain is built from TRBV7-9 and TRBJ2-2, with unresolved D. V shed 5 bases and J shed 4 bases, with 8 bases lying between them. Germline lookup yields CDR1 SEHNR and CDR2 FQNEAQ (reference sequence). This CDR3 comprises 13 residues. The CDR3 DNA reads as TGTGCCAGCAGCCCTAGTTCCACCGGGGAGCTGTTTTTT. This sequence encodes CASSPSSTGELFF.

The J gene is TRBJ1-2, the V gene TRBV18, with D unclear. The CDR3 runs to 14 residues. From germline, CDR1 is KGHSH and CDR2 LQKENI. V was cut by 0 bases and J by 8 bases, with 13 bases left in between. The CDR3 DNA is TGTGCCAGCTCACCACCCTCGCCCCAGAACGGCTACACCTTC. Its translation: CASSPPSPQNGYTF.

This clone is a singleton in its sample. This chain links TRBV13 with TRBJ2-7; weak D call: TRBD1 (6 bases). Germline CDR1 reads PRHDT; CDR2 reads FYEKMQ (reference sequence). CDR3 length: 14 residues. Trimming removed 6 bases from V and 1 base from J, with 13 bases in between. The CDR3 DNA reads TGTGCCAGCAGTCCGGAGACAGGATCCTACGAGCAGTACTTC. Protein: CASSPETGSYEQYF.

The chain is built from TRBV27 and TRBJ1-1; D might be TRBD1 (6 bases). The ends were cut back, 5 bases at V and 4 bases at J, with 20 bases in the middle. The CDR3 is made up of 16 amino acids. The germline V gene encodes CDR1 MNHEY and CDR2 SMNVEV (reference sequence). The CDR3 nucleotides are TGTGCCAGCAGTCCTGAAAGAGGGGGGCAGATCACTGAAGCTTTCTTT. Residues: CASSPERGGQITEAFF.

The J gene is TRBJ1-1, the V gene TRBV7-9, with D perhaps matching TRBD1 (5 bases). The germline V gene has CDR1 SEHNR and CDR2 FQNEAQ (reference sequence). The CDR3 sequence is 12 residues long. V gave up 1 base and J gave up 5 bases, with 5 bases separating them. CDR3 in DNA: TGTGCCAGCAGCTTAGGGACAACTGAAGCTTTCTTT. Its protein is CASSLGTTEAFF.

The chain combines TRBV30 with TRBJ1-1, with no clear D. Germline V gene data show CDR1 as GTSNPN and CDR2 as SVGIG (reference sequence). Deletions cut 8 bases from V and 1 base from J, with 14 bases between. This CDR3 has 13 amino acids. The chain's CDR3 is CALGRWGNTEAFF. The CDR3 DNA follows: TGTGCCCTTGGAAGGTGGGGGAACACTGAAGCTTTCTTT.

The rearrangement joins TRBV11-2 to TRBJ2-7, with D possibly matching TRBD2 (6 bases). The CDR3 sequence is 15 residues long. Looked up from germline, CDR1 is SGHAT and CDR2 is FQNNGV. The V end lost 0 bases, the J end lost 2 bases, and 11 bases lay between the germline ends. CDR3 in amino acids: CASSLEFSGTYEQYF. CDR3 DNA sequence: TGTGCCAGCAGCTTAGAGTTTAGCGGTACCTACGAGCAGTACTTC.

This chain connects TRBV9 to TRBJ2-3; 11 bases align to TRBD2. The V gene end was trimmed by 0 bases and the J gene end by 4 bases; junction bases not matched to a gene: 4. The CDR3 spans 16 residues. Looked up from germline, CDR1 is SGDLS and CDR2 is YYNGEE. Here the CDR3 DNA reads TGTGCCAGCAGCGTAGTAGCGGGAGGGCCTGCAGATACGCAGTATTTT. It codes for CASSVVAGGPADTQYF.

The rearrangement links TRBV7-9 to TRBJ1-1; no clear D gene. V was clipped by 4 bases and J by 4 bases, with 13 bases between them. The CDR3 has 14 residues. The germline gives CDR1 SEHNR, CDR2 FQNEAQ (reference sequence). The CDR3 here is CASSSTRVGTEAFF. In nucleotides, the CDR3 is TGTGCCAGCAGCTCAACGCGGGTAGGCACTGAAGCTTTCTTT. The full variable domain, rest sourced from reference TRBV7-9 and TRBJ1-1, is DTGVSQNPRHKITKRGQNVTFRCDPISEHNRLYWYRQTLGQGPEFLTYFQNEAQLEKSRLLSDRFSAERPKGSFSTLEIQRTEQGDSAMYLCASSSTRVGTEAFFGQGTRLTVV.

The CDR3 region is CASSRVQAEEAFF. CDR3 in DNA: TGTGCCAGCAGCAGGGTCCAGGCCGAGGAAGCTTTCTTT. The chain carries TRBV18 and TRBJ1-1; D is perhaps TRBD1 (5 bases). Trimming left V 8 bases short and J 8 bases short, with 18 bases between. Germline V gene lookup returns CDR1 KGHSH and CDR2 LQKENI. The CDR3 runs to 13 residues.

The rearrangement joins TRBV28 to TRBJ2-3; TRBD2 aligns across 7 bases. The CDR3 spans 14 residues. Germline lookup yields CDR1 MDHEN and CDR2 SYDVKM. V lost 11 bases and J lost 4; bases outside the gene matches: 12. CDR3 sequence: CAGEKRGRADTQYF. Written as DNA, the CDR3 is TGTGCCGGAGAAAAGCGGGGACGGGCAGATACGCAGTATTTT.

CDR3 sequence reads: CSARSREQYF. The CDR3 nucleotides read TGCAGTGCTAGAAGTAGGGAGCAGTACTTC. This chain uses TRBV20-1 with TRBJ2-7; no clear D. Germline CDR1 is DFQATT and CDR2 is SNEGSKA (reference sequence). CDR3 size: 10 residues. Trimming pared 2 bases from V and 7 bases from J, leaving 6 bases between.

J is TRBJ2-7 and V is TRBV6-5, with TRBD1 matching over 8 bases. The trim removed 0 bases at V and 4 bases at J, leaving 8 bases unmatched. Germline V gives CDR1 MNHEY, CDR2 SVGAGI. This CDR3 region has 16 residues. CDR3 nucleotide sequence: TGTGCCAGCAGTTACTCCAGGGGGCCGGTGATGTACGAGCAGTACTTC. Its protein is CASSYSRGPVMYEQYF.

The chain is built from TRBV27 and TRBJ2-5; no definite D call. The length of the CDR3 is 13 residues. The germline V gene encodes CDR1 MNHEY and CDR2 SMNVEV (reference sequence). Trimming cost V 3 bases and J 5 bases, with 10 bases left between them. As DNA, the CDR3 is TGTGCCAGCAGTTTCTATTATTTGGAGACCCAGTACTTC. As protein: CASSFYYLETQYF.

V gene TRBV18 combines with J gene TRBJ2-2, with D tentatively TRBD2 (6 bases). The CDR3 spans 16 residues. The V and J ends lost 6 bases and 5 bases respectively, with 19 bases between them. Germline CDR1 KGHSH, CDR2 LQKENI. Here the CDR3 reads CASSAASGERTGELFF. The CDR3 nucleotides read TGTGCCAGCTCGGCGGCCTCGGGGGAAAGGACCGGGGAGCTGTTTTTT.